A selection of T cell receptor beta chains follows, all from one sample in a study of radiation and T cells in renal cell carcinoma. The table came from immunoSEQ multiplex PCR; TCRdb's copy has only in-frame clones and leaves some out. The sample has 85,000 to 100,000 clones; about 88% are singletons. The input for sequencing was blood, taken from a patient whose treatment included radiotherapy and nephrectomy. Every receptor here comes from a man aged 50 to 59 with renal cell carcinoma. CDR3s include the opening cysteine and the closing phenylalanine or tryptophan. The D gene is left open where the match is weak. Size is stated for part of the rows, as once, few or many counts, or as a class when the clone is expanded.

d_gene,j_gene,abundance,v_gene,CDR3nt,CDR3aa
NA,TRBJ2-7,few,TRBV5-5,TGTGCCAGCAGCTTGGGCCCACTAGCCACCTACGAGCAGTACTTC,CASSLGPLATYEQYF
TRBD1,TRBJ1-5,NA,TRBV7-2,TGTGCCAGCAGCTTAGGACAGGGAAAGAGTCAGCCCCAGCATTTT,CASSLGQGKSQPQHF
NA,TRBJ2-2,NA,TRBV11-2,TGTGCCAGCAGCTTACAGAAGGGACTCGTCACCGGGGAGCTGTTTTTT,CASSLQKGLVTGELFF
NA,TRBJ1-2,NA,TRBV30,TGTGCCTACCACCGCAGGTCCAACTATGGCTACACCTTC,CAYHRRSNYGYTF
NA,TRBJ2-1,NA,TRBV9,TGTGCCAGCAGCGTAGGGTCTAGCTACAATGAGCAGTTCTTC,CASSVGSSYNEQFF
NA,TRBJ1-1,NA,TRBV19,TGTGCCAGTAGTTCGGAGGGAGCCATGAACACTGAAGCTTTCTTT,CASSSEGAMNTEAFF
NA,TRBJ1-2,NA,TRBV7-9,TGTGCCAGCAGCCCGCGGGGGGGGCGGACTAACTACACCTTC,CASSPRGGRTNYTF
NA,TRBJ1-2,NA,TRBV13,TGTGCCAGCAGCTGGACAACTAACTATGGCTACACCTTC,CASSWTTNYGYTF
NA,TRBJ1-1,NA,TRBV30,TGTGCCTGGAGTGAGGGTTCCGGTGAAGCTTTCTTT,CAWSEGSGEAFF
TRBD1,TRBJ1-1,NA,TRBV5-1,TGCGCCAGCAGCAACGCAGGGGGCACTGAAGCTTTCTTT,CASSNAGGTEAFF
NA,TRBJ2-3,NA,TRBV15,TGTGCCACCAGCGGTGGGGCTAGCTATGATTCAGATACGCAGTATTTT,CATSGGASYDSDTQYF
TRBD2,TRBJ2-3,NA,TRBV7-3,TGTGCCAGCAGCTTCAGCGGGGGGGTGATGGCAGATACGCAGTATTTT,CASSFSGGVMADTQYF
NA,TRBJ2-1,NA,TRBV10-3,TGTGCCATCAGAGAGTGGGGCAATGAGCAGTTCTTC,CAIREWGNEQFF
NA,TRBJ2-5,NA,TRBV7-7,TGTGCTAGCAGCTTATCAGGGTTAGAGACCCAGTACTTC,CASSLSGLETQYF
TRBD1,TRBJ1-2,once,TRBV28,TGTGCCAGCAGTCCGGGACAGGGTAACTATGGCTACACCTTC,CASSPGQGNYGYTF
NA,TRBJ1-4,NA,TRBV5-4,TGTGCCAGCAGCCCCAAAACAGATGGTGAAAAACTGTTTTTT,CASSPKTDGEKLFF
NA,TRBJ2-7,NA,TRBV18,TGTGCCAGCTCACCTAGAGGGTTGGCCTACGAGCAGTACTTC,CASSPRGLAYEQYF
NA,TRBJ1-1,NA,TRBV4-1,TGCGCCAGCAGCGATGGGACGGCCAACACTGAAGCTTTCTTT,CASSDGTANTEAFF
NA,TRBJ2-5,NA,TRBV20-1,TGCAGTGCTCTGGGGGAGACCCAGTACTTC,CSALGETQYF
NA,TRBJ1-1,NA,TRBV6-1,TGTGCCAGCAGTGCCATTACAGGGATCACTGAAGCTTTCTTT,CASSAITGITEAFF
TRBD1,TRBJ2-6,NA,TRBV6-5,TGTGCCAGCAGTGTACAGGGGCATGGGGCCAACGTCCTGACTTTC,CASSVQGHGANVLTF
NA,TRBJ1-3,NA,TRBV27,TGTGCCAGCAGTTTAGTAGCGGGGCTGGGAAACACCATATATTTT,CASSLVAGLGNTIYF
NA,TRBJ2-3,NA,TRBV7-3,TGTGCCAGCAGCTTAGGATCTAGCGTCCTAGATACGCAGTATTTT,CASSLGSSVLDTQYF
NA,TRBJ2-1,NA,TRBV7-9,TGTGCCAGCAGTCTCGAACAGGGAAGTCAGTTCTTC,CASSLEQGSQFF
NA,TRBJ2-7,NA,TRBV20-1,TGCAGTGCTTCCCAGGGATACGAGCAGTACTTC,CSASQGYEQYF
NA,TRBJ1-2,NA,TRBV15,TGTGCCACCAGCAGAGTTGGTTTGGGCTACACCTTC,CATSRVGLGYTF
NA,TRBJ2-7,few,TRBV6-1,TGTGCCAGCGCAGATAAACTACACGAGCAGTACTTC,CASADKLHEQYF
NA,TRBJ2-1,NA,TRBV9,TGTGCCAGCAGCGTAGGGCAGGGAGAACTCAATGAGCAGTTCTTC,CASSVGQGELNEQFF
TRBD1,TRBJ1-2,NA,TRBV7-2,TGTGCCAGCAGCCCTCATATGGGAGGGGGCTCGGGTGGCTACACCTTC,CASSPHMGGGSGGYTF
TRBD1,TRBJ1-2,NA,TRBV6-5,TGTGCCAGCAGTCGAGGACAGGGGGACTACACCTTC,CASSRGQGDYTF
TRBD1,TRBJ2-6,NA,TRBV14,TGTGCCAGCAGCCAAGATTGGGACAGGGGGCGCGGGGCCAACGTCCTGACTTTC,CASSQDWDRGRGANVLTF
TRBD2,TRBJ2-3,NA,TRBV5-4,TGTGCCAGCAGCTTAGGTCTAGCGGGAGGCGATACGCAGTATTTT,CASSLGLAGGDTQYF
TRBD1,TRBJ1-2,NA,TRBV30,TGTGCCTGGTCCCTTGGCAGGGGGAATGGCTACACCTTC,CAWSLGRGNGYTF
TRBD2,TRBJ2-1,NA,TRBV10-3,TGTGCCATCAGTGGCCCTCGGACTAGCGGGGGCCCCCGTAAGAGCAATGAGCAGTTCTTC,CAISGPRTSGGPRKSNEQFF
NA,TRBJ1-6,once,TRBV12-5,TGTGCTAGTGGTTTACAGTGGCAGGGACGGGATAGGGCACCCCTCCACTTT,CASGLQWQGRDRAPLHF
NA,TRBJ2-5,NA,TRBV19,TGTGCCAGTAGTATTCGGACCCAAGAGACCCAGTACTTC,CASSIRTQETQYF
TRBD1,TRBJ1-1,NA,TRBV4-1,TGCGCCAGCAGCCTACTATGGACAGGGTGGACTGAAGCTTTCTTT,CASSLLWTGWTEAFF
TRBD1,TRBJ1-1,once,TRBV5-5,TGTGCCAGCAGCTTTGACAGGGGGCAGAACACTGAAGCTTTCTTT,CASSFDRGQNTEAFF
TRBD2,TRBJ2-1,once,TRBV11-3,TGTGCCAGCAGCTTTGCACGGGGGGGCACGTACAATGAGCAGTTCTTC,CASSFARGGTYNEQFF
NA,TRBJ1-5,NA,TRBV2,TGTGCCTCGGGCAGGGAGGGCAATCAGCCCCAGCATTTT,CASGREGNQPQHF
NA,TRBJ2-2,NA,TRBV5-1,TGCGCCAGCAGGGATAGTGTGCGTACTAATACCGGGGAGCTGTTTTTT,CASRDSVRTNTGELFF
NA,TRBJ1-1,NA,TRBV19,TGTGCCAGTAGTATAGATCTGGCCGGGCTCACTGAAGCTTTCTTT,CASSIDLAGLTEAFF
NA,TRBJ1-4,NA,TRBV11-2,TGTGCCAGCAGCTTTTGGGCGAATGAAAAACTGTTTTTT,CASSFWANEKLFF
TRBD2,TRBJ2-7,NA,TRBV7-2,TGTGCCAGCAGCCCTAGCGGGGTTGGCTACGAGCAGTACTTC,CASSPSGVGYEQYF
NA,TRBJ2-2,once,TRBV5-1,TGCGCCAGCAGCCCCCGGGGCCCAGGGGTTACCGGGGAGCTGTTTTTT,CASSPRGPGVTGELFF
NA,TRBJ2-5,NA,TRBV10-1,TGCGCCAGCAGCCCCGGGACCAACGTCCAAGAGACCCAGTACTTC,CASSPGTNVQETQYF
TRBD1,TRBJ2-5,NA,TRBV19,TGTGCCAGTAGTATCCGGGGACAGGGAGAAGAGACCCAGTACTTC,CASSIRGQGEETQYF
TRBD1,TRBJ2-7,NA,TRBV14,TGTGCCAGCAGTCCGACAGGGTACCGGTACGAGCAGTACTTC,CASSPTGYRYEQYF
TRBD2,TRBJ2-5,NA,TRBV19,TGTGCCAGTAGTATAAGGCCTAGCGGGAGAACCCAAGAGACCCAGTACTTC,CASSIRPSGRTQETQYF
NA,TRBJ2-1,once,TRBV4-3,TGCGCCAGCAGCCAGAGCAACAGTGTGAACAATGAGCAGTTCTTC,CASSQSNSVNNEQFF
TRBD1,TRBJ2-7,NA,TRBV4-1,TGCGCCAGCAGCCCGCGAACCGGGACAGGATCCTACGAGCAGTACTTC,CASSPRTGTGSYEQYF
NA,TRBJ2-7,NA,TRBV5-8,TGTGCCAGCAGCTTGTCCACGGGGAAGTACTTC,CASSLSTGKYF
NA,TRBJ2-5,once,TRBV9,TGTGCCAGCAGCGTAGGAGGCGTGGAGGGTGGGGAGACCCAGTACTTC,CASSVGGVEGGETQYF
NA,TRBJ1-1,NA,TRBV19,TGTGCCAGTACCCTGGGCAGGGGAGCCGAAGCTTTCTTT,CASTLGRGAEAFF
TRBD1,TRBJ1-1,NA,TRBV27,TGTGCCAGCACCTCCTGGACAGGGTATGAAGCTTTCTTT,CASTSWTGYEAFF
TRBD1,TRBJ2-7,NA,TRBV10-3,TGTGCCATCAGCTCTAATCCGGGACAGGTGAGCTCCTACGAGCAGTACTTC,CAISSNPGQVSSYEQYF
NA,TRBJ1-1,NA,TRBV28,TGTGCCAGCAGTTTGGTTATCCGTAGCACTGAAGCTTTCTTT,CASSLVIRSTEAFF